Following are 15 T cell receptor beta chains from one sample sequenced in a study of blood T cells in healthy people across ages. Then a second PCR, running roughly 7 to 11 cycles, was carried out with a sample-barcoded 5' primer and a J-beta primer mix. TCRdb re-analysed the 5' RACE reads in MiXCR, keeping a single row per CDR3 protein. The table includes about 1.5 million distinct CDR3 sequences, about 42% detected once. Sequencing was done on a sample of blood. The receptors originated from a woman younger than 30 in good health.

The V gene is TRBV7-9, the J gene TRBJ2-2; D is perhaps TRBD1 or TRBD2 (5 bases each). V dropped 3 bases and J dropped 7 bases, with 9 bases sitting between them. Germline CDR1 is SEHNR and CDR2 is FQNEAQ (reference sequence). The CDR3 has 13 amino acids. CDR3 DNA sequence: TGTGCCAGCAGCTTTGAGGGGCGCGGGGAGCTGTTTTTT. The encoded protein is CASSFEGRGELFF.

This clonotype was picked up a small number of times. CDR3 in DNA: TGTGCCAGCAGCTTAAAGTCCCAGACAGGTGGCGGTGGCTACACCTTC. This gives the protein CASSLKSQTGGGGYTF. The chain has TRBV7-2 and TRBJ1-2, with D maybe TRBD1 (6 bases). This CDR3 is 16 amino acids long. Germline V gene data show CDR1 as SGHTA and CDR2 as FQGNSA. Trimming removed 2 bases from V and 7 bases from J, with 20 bases in between.

This clonotype was counted a few times. The chain recombines TRBV20-1 with TRBJ2-7; D call uncertain. This CDR3 contains 12 residues. Germline values: CDR1 DFQATT, CDR2 SNEGSKA (reference sequence). V was trimmed by 6 bases and J by 6 bases, leaving 15 bases between them. The CDR3 sequence: CSALSVSGEQYF. For the CDR3, the DNA is TGCAGTGCCCTCTCGGTTTCCGGCGAGCAGTACTTC.

This clonotype has only a few counts. The V call is TRBV27, the J call TRBJ1-2; 11 nucleotides match TRBD1. V was pared by 6 bases and J by 4 bases, with 7 bases of the junction left unmatched. Germline values: CDR1 MNHEY, CDR2 SMNVEV (reference sequence). This CDR3 region has 15 residues. In nucleotides, the CDR3 is TGTGCCAGCAGCCCAATTGGGACAGGGGGCTATGGCTACACCTTC. Protein product: CASSPIGTGGYGYTF.

V is TRBV4-3 and J is TRBJ2-7; D call uncertain. This CDR3 has 14 residues. CDR1 is LGHNA and CDR2 is YSLEER in the germline V gene. Trimming left V 0 bases short and J 3 bases short, with 9 bases between. Written as DNA, the CDR3 is TGCGCCAGCAGCCAAGAGCCGCGAGGCTACGAGCAGTACTTC. Its protein product is CASSQEPRGYEQYF.

J is TRBJ2-5 and V is TRBV4-1; the match to TRBD1 covers 8 bases. Germline V gene lookup returns CDR1 MGHRA and CDR2 YSYEKL. V lost 6 bases to trimming and J lost 11 bases; unmatched junction nucleotides: 17. CDR3 size: 15 residues. In DNA, the CDR3 is TGCGCCAGCAGGCAGACAGGGGTTGACTACAATGAGCAGTACTTC. This codes for CASRQTGVDYNEQYF.

V usage is TRBV4-1 and J usage is TRBJ2-1, with D maybe TRBD2 (6 bases). The CDR3 is made up of 16 amino acids. CDR1 MGHRA and CDR2 YSYEKL come from the germline V gene. The germline V and J ends were trimmed by 0 bases and 7 bases, with 16 bases remaining between them. As DNA, the CDR3 is TGCGCCAGCAGCCAAGACTGGGCGGGGCTAGGTAATGAGCAGTTCTTC. Amino acid sequence: CASSQDWAGLGNEQFF.

This clonotype was detected a few times. V and J are TRBV12-3 or TRBV12-4 and TRBJ2-3; D possibly corresponds to TRBD2 (7 bases). V lost 7 bases, J lost 3 bases, and 23 bases lay in between. The CDR3 contains 17 residues. CDR3 loop: CASIPPPRGPRTDTQYF. The CDR3 nucleotides are TGTGCCAGCATCCCCCCGCCGCGGGGGCCGAGGACAGATACGCAGTATTTT.

This clonotype was observed a few times. The chain combines TRBV7-9 with TRBJ2-5; D unclear. Germline V gene lookup returns CDR1 SEHNR and CDR2 FQNEAQ (reference sequence). The V and J ends lost 9 bases and 2 bases respectively, with 10 bases between them. The CDR3 is made up of 12 amino acids. CDR3 nucleotides: TGTGCCAGTGGGATTGGGCAAGAGACCCAGTACTTC. Its translation: CASGIGQETQYF.

The rearrangement links TRBV28 to TRBJ2-3, with 7 bases aligning to TRBD1. In germline, CDR1 is MDHEN, CDR2 SYDVKM. Trimming removed 5 bases from V and 3 bases from J; junction bases left unmatched: 8. The CDR3 totals 15 residues. This CDR3 reads CASSEQGFFTDTQYF. The DNA for the CDR3 is TGTGCCAGCAGTGAACAGGGGTTTTTTACAGATACGCAGTATTTT.

This chain joins TRBV6-6 and TRBJ1-1, with D maybe TRBD1 (5 bases). The CDR3 runs to 14 residues. Trimming removed 10 bases at V and 6 bases at J, with 21 bases between. In germline, CDR1 is MNHNY, CDR2 SVGAGI (reference sequence). The CDR3 nucleotides read TGTGCCACCTACCGGGAGGGGCGCGTCGCTGAAGCTTTCTTT. The encoded protein is CATYREGRVAEAFF.

Turning to this clonotype: Sequence at one end of the junction differs from germline and may be a read error. The V gene is TRBV29-1, the J gene TRBJ2-7; TRBD2 matches at 13 bases. The J call may be mistaken, given a closer DNA end match to TRBJ2-4. The CDR3 has 15 amino acids. CDR1 and CDR2 from the germline V gene are SQVTM and ANQGSEA. The CDR3 reads CSAGLAGVYKSIQYF. In nucleotides, the CDR3 is TGCAGCGCCGGACTAGCGGGAGTTTACAAAAGCATTCAGTACTTC.

This clonotype was observed a handful of times. The chain links TRBV6-6 to TRBJ1-2; the D gene is possibly TRBD1 (6 bases). V was pared by 5 bases and J by 8 bases, with 24 bases between. Germline V gene data show CDR1 as MNHNY and CDR2 as SVGAGI (reference sequence). The CDR3 covers 16 residues. CDR3 protein: CASSDDPGDPPGGYTF. The CDR3 bases are TGTGCCAGCAGTGACGATCCAGGGGATCCCCCTGGAGGCTACACCTTC.

This clonotype was seen a handful of times. The chain links TRBV7-2 to TRBJ2-1; D not resolved. Trimming stripped 5 bases from V and 12 bases from J, with 14 bases between. The germline CDR1 and CDR2 sequences are SGHTA and FQGNSA. This CDR3 has 12 residues. The CDR3 here is CASSPLNFPQFF. CDR3 DNA: TGTGCCAGCAGCCCCCTCAATTTCCCGCAGTTCTTC.

The chain carries TRBV28 and TRBJ2-3; D gene uncertain. The CDR3 totals 12 residues. CDR1 and CDR2 from the germline V gene are MDHEN and SYDVKM. The V gene lost 5 bases and the J gene lost 4 bases, with 7 bases spanning the gap. The CDR3 DNA is TGTGCCAGCAGTCCGTACCCAGATACGCAGTATTTT. Translation gives CASSPYPDTQYF.